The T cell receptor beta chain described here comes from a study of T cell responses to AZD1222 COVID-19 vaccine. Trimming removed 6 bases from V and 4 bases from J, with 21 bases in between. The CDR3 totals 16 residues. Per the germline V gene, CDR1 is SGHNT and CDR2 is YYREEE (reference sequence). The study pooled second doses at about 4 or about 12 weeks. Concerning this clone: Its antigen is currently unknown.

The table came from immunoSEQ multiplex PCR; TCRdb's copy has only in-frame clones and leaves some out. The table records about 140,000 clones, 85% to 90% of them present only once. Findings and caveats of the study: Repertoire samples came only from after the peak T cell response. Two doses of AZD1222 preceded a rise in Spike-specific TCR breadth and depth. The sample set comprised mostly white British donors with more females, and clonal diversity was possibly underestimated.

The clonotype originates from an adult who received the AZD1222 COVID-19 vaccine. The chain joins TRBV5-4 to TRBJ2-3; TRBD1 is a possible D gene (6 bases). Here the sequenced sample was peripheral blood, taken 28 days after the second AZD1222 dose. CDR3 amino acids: CASNAQGSYIADTQYF. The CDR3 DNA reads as TGTGCCAGCAACGCACAGGGAAGTTATATCGCAGATACGCAGTATTTT.